Below, 17 T cell receptor beta chains from the same sample are listed, as sequenced in a study of cytomegalovirus exposure and HLA in healthy donors. Amplification used 60 Vbeta primers and 13 Jbeta primers. The protocol was immunoSEQ multiplex PCR, while the TCRdb copy is restricted to in-frame clones and leaves out a portion. The sample has about 130,000 clones; around 80% are singletons. The sequenced material came from PBMCs. The receptor source for this set is a woman between 45 and 60 years old in good health and CMV-seronegative.

This chain uses TRBV2 with TRBJ1-1; no clear D. The CDR3 loop spans 13 amino acids. Germline-derived CDR1 and CDR2 are SNHLY and FYNNEI. The V end was cut by 6 bases, the J end by 4 bases, with 12 bases between. The CDR3 spells CASSNAPGTEAFF. The CDR3 region has the DNA TGTGCCAGCAGCAACGCCCCGGGCACTGAAGCTTTCTTT.

This chain links TRBV9 with TRBJ1-2; D not certain. Trimming removed 4 bases at V and 3 bases at J, with 10 bases between. Germline V lookup: CDR1 SGDLS, CDR2 YYNGEE. The CDR3 sequence is 13 residues long. In nucleotides, the CDR3 is TGTGCCAGCAGCCTCTCCGGGGACTATGGCTACACCTTC. Translating it yields CASSLSGDYGYTF.

The genes are TRBV18 and TRBJ2-7, with D hard to call. CDR3 size: 14 residues. Germline V gene data show CDR1 as KGHSH and CDR2 as LQKENI. V lost 1 base and J 0 bases, leaving 7 bases between the germline ends. The CDR3 spells CASSPQESSYEQYF. CDR3 in DNA: TGTGCCAGCTCACCACAGGAGAGCTCCTACGAGCAGTACTTC.

The chain joins TRBV19 to TRBJ1-1; 8 positions match TRBD1. Germline V gives CDR1 LNHDA, CDR2 SQIVND (reference sequence). Germline trimming cut 4 bases from V and 2 bases from J; bases unmatched to any gene: 6. The CDR3 covers 15 residues. The CDR3 nucleotides are TGTGCCAGTAGTAGGACCAGGGGGCGAAACACTGAAGCTTTCTTT. This gives the protein CASSRTRGRNTEAFF.

This clone came up a few times. V gene TRBV19 combines with J gene TRBJ1-1; the D is unclear. Trimming cost V 5 bases and J 1 base, with 11 bases left between them. Looked up from germline, CDR1 is LNHDA and CDR2 is SQIVND (reference sequence). This CDR3 has 14 amino acids. In DNA form, the CDR3 reads TGTGCCAGTAGTGCCAGCGGAAGGAACACTGAAGCTTTCTTT. It codes for CASSASGRNTEAFF.

J is TRBJ2-7 and V is TRBV5-1, with TRBD2 as a possible D gene (5 bases). V lost 1 base and J 5 bases, leaving 13 bases between the germline ends. Germline V lookup: CDR1 SGHRS, CDR2 YFSETQ. The CDR3 contains 14 residues. The CDR3 DNA reads TGCGCCAGCAGCTTGTATGGACTTAAGGACGAGCAGTACGTC. Its translation is CASSLYGLKDEQYV.

The chain has TRBV9 and TRBJ1-4; 8 bases align to TRBD1. Trimming took 5 bases from V and 8 from J; bases not matched to a gene: 8. The CDR3 totals 14 residues. CDR1 and CDR2 from the germline V gene are SGDLS and YYNGEE. CDR3 residues: CASSATGAGEKLFF. DNA for the CDR3: TGTGCCAGCAGTGCGACAGGGGCGGGAGAAAAACTGTTTTTT.

The gene calls are TRBV5-1 and TRBJ2-3; 10 positions match TRBD2. The CDR3 loop spans 16 amino acids. In germline, CDR1 is SGHRS, CDR2 YFSETQ. V lost 6 bases to trimming and J lost 4 bases; unmatched junction nucleotides: 11. The CDR3 loop reads CASTPQPSGRPDTQYF. The CDR3 coding sequence is TGCGCCAGCACCCCGCAACCTAGCGGGAGACCAGATACGCAGTATTTT.

V gene TRBV14 combines with J gene TRBJ2-7; TRBD2 is a possible D gene (5 bases). Trimming removed 4 bases at V and 2 bases at J, with 12 bases between. Germline CDR1 and CDR2: SGHDN and FVKESK. The CDR3 has 14 amino acids. The CDR3 reads CASSPPGKAYEQYF. Here the CDR3 DNA reads TGTGCCAGCAGCCCGCCGGGGAAGGCCTACGAGCAGTACTTC.

The chain combines TRBV7-2 with TRBJ2-1; possible D gene TRBD2, 6 bases. The CDR3 is made up of 14 amino acids. Germline lookup yields CDR1 SGHTA and CDR2 FQGNSA. V gave up 0 bases and J gave up 4 bases, with 7 bases separating them. The CDR3 DNA sequence: TGTGCCAGCAGCTTAGCGGGGGGTTACAATGAGCAGTTCTTC. Protein product: CASSLAGGYNEQFF.

The chain uses TRBV5-6 and TRBJ2-7, with D perhaps matching TRBD2 (5 bases). Germline V gene sequence: CDR1 SGHDT, CDR2 YYEEEE. The CDR3 contains 12 residues. V shed 1 base and J shed 6 bases, with 8 bases lying between them. CDR3 region: CASSLLASEQYV. Written as DNA, the CDR3 is TGTGCCAGCAGCTTGCTAGCAAGCGAGCAGTACGTC.

This sequence joins TRBV4-1 and TRBJ1-5; D uncertain. The CDR3 has 17 amino acids. Germline CDR1 is MGHRA and CDR2 is YSYEKL. The V and J ends lost 1 base and 3 bases respectively, with 16 bases between them. The CDR3 region has the DNA TGCGCCAGCAGCCAAGGGGCAGAAATGTCACCCAATCAGCCCCAGCATTTT. Its translation: CASSQGAEMSPNQPQHF.

The CDR3 spells CASSPDGQESSYEQYF. CDR3 coding DNA: TGTGCCAGCAGCCCCGACGGACAGGAAAGCTCCTACGAGCAGTACTTC. V usage is TRBV7-9 and J usage is TRBJ2-7; 7 positions match TRBD1. The CDR3 consists of 16 residues. With V trimmed by 5 bases and J by 0 bases, 10 bases remained unmatched. The V gene's germline CDR1 is SEHNR and CDR2 FQNEAQ (reference sequence).

This chain joins TRBV7-3 and TRBJ1-1; the D is unclear. V was cut by 5 bases and J by 1 base, with 11 bases left in between. This CDR3 spans 14 amino acids. Germline V gene data show CDR1 as SGHTA and CDR2 as FQGTGA. The CDR3, as DNA: TGTGCCAGCAGCCCGGGTTTCACGAACACTGAAGCTTTCTTT. Translated, it gives CASSPGFTNTEAFF. Filled out from reference TRBV7-3 and TRBJ1-1, the complete variable domain reads GAGVSQTPSNKVTEKGKYVELRCDPISGHTALYWYRQSLGQGPEFLIYFQGTGAADDSGLPNDRFFAVRPEGSVSTLKIQRTERGDSAVYLCASSPGFTNTEAFFGQGTRLTVV.

Only one count was recorded for this clone. The V gene is TRBV27, the J gene TRBJ2-1; 10 bases line up with TRBD2. The CDR3 runs to 15 residues. In germline, CDR1 is MNHEY, CDR2 SMNVEV (reference sequence). Trimming at V came to 5 bases and at J to 4 bases, leaving 5 bases not matched to a gene. The CDR3: CASSEVAGGYNEQFF. The CDR3 region has the DNA TGTGCCAGCAGTGAAGTAGCGGGAGGTTACAATGAGCAGTTCTTC.

This rearrangement joins TRBV30 to TRBJ2-5; D is ambiguous. From germline, CDR1 is GTSNPN and CDR2 SVGIG (reference sequence). The CDR3 sequence is 12 residues long. V shed 4 bases and J shed 1 base, with 7 bases lying between them. The CDR3 DNA reads as TGTGCCTGGACCCGGAGCCAAGAGACCCAGTACTTC. Protein: CAWTRSQETQYF.

J is TRBJ1-1 and V is TRBV18; 8 bases line up with TRBD1. This CDR3 is built from 14 residues. Germline CDR1 KGHSH, CDR2 LQKENI. V lost 2 bases and J lost 3; bases outside the gene matches: 2. The chain's CDR3 is CASSPVTGDTEAFF. DNA of the CDR3: TGTGCCAGCTCACCAGTGACAGGGGACACTGAAGCTTTCTTT.